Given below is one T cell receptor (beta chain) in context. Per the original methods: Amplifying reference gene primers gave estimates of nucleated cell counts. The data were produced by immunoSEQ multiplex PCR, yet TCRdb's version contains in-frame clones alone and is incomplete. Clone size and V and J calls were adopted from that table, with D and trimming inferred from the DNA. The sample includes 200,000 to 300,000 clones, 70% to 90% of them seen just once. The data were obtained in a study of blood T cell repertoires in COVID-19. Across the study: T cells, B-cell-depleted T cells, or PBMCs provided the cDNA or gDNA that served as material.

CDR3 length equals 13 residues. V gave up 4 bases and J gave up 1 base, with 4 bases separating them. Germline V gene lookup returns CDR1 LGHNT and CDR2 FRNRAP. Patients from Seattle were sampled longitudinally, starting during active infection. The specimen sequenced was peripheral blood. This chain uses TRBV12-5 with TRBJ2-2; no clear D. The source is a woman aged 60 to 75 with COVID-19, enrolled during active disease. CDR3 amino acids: CASGSVNTGELFF. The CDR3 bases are TGTGCTAGTGGTTCCGTGAACACCGGGGAGCTGTTTTTT.